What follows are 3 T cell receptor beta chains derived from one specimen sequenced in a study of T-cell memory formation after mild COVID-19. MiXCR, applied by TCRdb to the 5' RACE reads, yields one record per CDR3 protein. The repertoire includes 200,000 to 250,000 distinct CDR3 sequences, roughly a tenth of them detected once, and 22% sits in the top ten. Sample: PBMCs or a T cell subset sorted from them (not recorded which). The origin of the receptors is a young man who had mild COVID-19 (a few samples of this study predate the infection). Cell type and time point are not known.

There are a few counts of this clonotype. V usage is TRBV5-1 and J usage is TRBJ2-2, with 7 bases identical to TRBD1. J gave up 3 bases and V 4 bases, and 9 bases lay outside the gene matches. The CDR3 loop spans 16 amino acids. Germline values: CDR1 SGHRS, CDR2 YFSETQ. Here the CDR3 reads CASSGAPGTDTGELFF. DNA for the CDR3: TGCGCCAGCAGCGGGGCCCCCGGGACAGACACCGGGGAGCTGTTTTTT. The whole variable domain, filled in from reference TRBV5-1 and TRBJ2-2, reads KAGVTQTPRYLIKTRGQQVTLSCSPISGHRSVSWYQQTPGQGLQFLFEYFSETQRNKGNFPGRFSGRQFSNSRSEMNVSTLELGDSALYLCASSGAPGTDTGELFFGEGSRLTVL.

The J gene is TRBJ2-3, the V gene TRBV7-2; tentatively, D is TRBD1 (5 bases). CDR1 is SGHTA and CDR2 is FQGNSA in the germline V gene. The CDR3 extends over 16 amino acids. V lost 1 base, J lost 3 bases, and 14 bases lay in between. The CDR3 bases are TGTGCCAGCAGCTTAGGCGTCAGGGCCTTGACAGATACGCAGTATTTT. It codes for CASSLGVRALTDTQYF.

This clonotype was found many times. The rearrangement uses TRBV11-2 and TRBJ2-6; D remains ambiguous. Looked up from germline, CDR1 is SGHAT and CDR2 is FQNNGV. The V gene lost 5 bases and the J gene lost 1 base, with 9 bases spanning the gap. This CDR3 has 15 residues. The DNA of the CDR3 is TGTGCCAGCAGCCTTCCACTTTCTGGGGCCAACGTCCTGACTTTC. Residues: CASSLPLSGANVLTF.